This TCR beta chain was found in a study of shared clonotypes between healthy human individuals. As for the study in general: Used for every donor were three CD4 naive, three CD4 memory, two CD8 naive and one CD8 memory plate.

As for this clone: Other DNA sequences in this specimen translate into the identical CDR3.

It was CD45RO-negative cells, positively selected for CCR7, that made up naive CD8 cells, with terminally differentiated effector memory CD45RA+ cells excluded. Sorted subsets were amplified in replicate PCRs using 200 to 250 ng DNA, some 31,000 T cell genomes. TCRdb keeps only in-frame clones here, not all; method: immunoSEQ multiplex PCR. There are nearly 2 million clones in the sample; approximately 95% occur only once, and roughly 1% lies in the top ten. The germline gives CDR1 SGDLS, CDR2 YYNGEE. This CDR3 is 13 amino acids long. V was cut by 3 bases and J by 5 bases, with 9 bases left in between.

The sequenced sample consisted of naive CD8+ T cells sorted from blood. This rearrangement joins TRBV9 to TRBJ2-1, with D tentatively TRBD2 (6 bases). The clonotype was recovered from a man between 18 and 29 years old in good health. The CDR3 region is CASSATSHNEQFF. CDR3 bases: TGTGCCAGCAGCGCTACTAGCCACAATGAGCAGTTCTTC.